This is a list of T cell receptor beta chains from one sample in a study of T cell responses to AZD1222 COVID-19 vaccine. The protocol was immunoSEQ multiplex PCR, while the TCRdb copy is restricted to in-frame clones and leaves out a portion. The data contain 250,000 or so clones, roughly 93% of them singletons. Sequencing used peripheral blood, obtained on day 0 of AZD1222 vaccination. These receptors were collected from an adult in good health. Both conserved end residues are part of each CDR3. The D gene is left open where the match is weak. Size tells how often a clone was seen (once, few, many) or the class of an expanded clone, and some rows leave it out.

J gene,V gene,CDR3 length,clone size,D gene,CDR3 DNA,CDR3 protein
TRBJ2-6,TRBV28,20,NA,TRBD1,TGTGCCAGCATTGCGACAGGGGGAGGTTGGGGGAGCTCTGGGGCCAACGTCCTGACTTTC,CASIATGGGWGSSGANVLTF
TRBJ1-5,TRBV7-8,18,NA,TRBD1,TGTGCCAGCAGCTCCCGACAGGGGGCGCGTTCGAACAATCAGCCCCAGCATTTT,CASSSRQGARSNNQPQHF
TRBJ2-7,TRBV7-2,13,NA,NA,TGTGCCAGCACCCCTCCAGGGGCCTACGAGCAGTACTTC,CASTPPGAYEQYF
TRBJ2-7,TRBV10-3,14,NA,TRBD1,TGTGCCATCAGTGAAGGGACAGGGGGTTACGAGCAGTACTTC,CAISEGTGGYEQYF
TRBJ1-1,TRBV10-3,11,NA,TRBD1,TGTGCCACCAGGACAGGGGCAGAAGCTTTCTTT,CATRTGAEAFF
TRBJ1-3,TRBV7-6,16,NA,NA,TGTGCCAGCAGCCTAGGGGCGGGTAGGACTGGAAACACCATATATTTT,CASSLGAGRTGNTIYF
TRBJ1-5,TRBV6-2/TRBV6-3,16,NA,TRBD1,TGTGCCAGCAGTTACCTCCCGACAGGGACGGGGCAGCCCCAGCATTTT,CASSYLPTGTGQPQHF
TRBJ2-7,TRBV6-5,14,NA,NA,TGTGCCAGCAGTTACCAGGGACGAGGGGGAGAGCAGTACTTC,CASSYQGRGGEQYF
TRBJ2-3,TRBV7-8,14,NA,TRBD2,TGTGCCAGCAGTCTTGGGGGGGACACAGATACGCAGTATTTT,CASSLGGDTDTQYF
TRBJ2-1,TRBV4-1,16,NA,NA,TGCGCCAGACGGGACAGCCCGGGACTAGCCTACAATGAGCAGTTCTTC,CARRDSPGLAYNEQFF
TRBJ1-2,TRBV30,13,NA,NA,TGTGCCTGGACCACAGCCCTAGACTATGGCTACACCTTC,CAWTTALDYGYTF
TRBJ2-6,TRBV28,16,NA,NA,TGTGCCAGCACTACAGGGCCCTACTCTGGGGCCAACGTCCTGACTTTC,CASTTGPYSGANVLTF
TRBJ1-2,TRBV7-8,13,NA,TRBD1,TGTGCCAGCAGCCTCGACAGGGAGTGGGGCTACACCTTC,CASSLDREWGYTF
TRBJ2-7,TRBV5-1,14,NA,NA,TGCGCCAGCAGCTTGGCGTCCAACCGGGGGGAGCAGTACTTC,CASSLASNRGEQYF
TRBJ1-5,TRBV7-2,16,NA,NA,TGTGCCAGCAGCTACTCCCGGGGGAGTGGGAATCAGCCCCAGCATTTT,CASSYSRGSGNQPQHF
TRBJ1-4,TRBV9,15,NA,NA,TGTGCCAGCAGCGTAGGGGGACACTATAATGAAAAACTGTTTTTT,CASSVGGHYNEKLFF
TRBJ1-1,TRBV28,15,NA,TRBD1,TGTGCCAGCAGTTCACCCAGGGGGTACAACACTGAAGCTTTCTTT,CASSSPRGYNTEAFF
TRBJ1-6,TRBV5-4,15,NA,NA,TGTGCCAGCAGCTTGGATGAGGTAGGGAATTCACCCCTCCACTTT,CASSLDEVGNSPLHF
TRBJ2-7,TRBV6-5,13,few,NA,TGTGCAGCCGGGCAGGGTTTAACCTACGAGCAGTACTTC,CAAGQGLTYEQYF
TRBJ1-3,TRBV2,14,NA,NA,TGTGCCAGCAGTGAAGGGCTCCTGGGAAACACCATATATTTT,CASSEGLLGNTIYF
TRBJ1-6,TRBV7-3,13,once,NA,TGTGCCAGTCGGGCAGGCGACGATTCACCCCTCCACTTT,CASRAGDDSPLHF
TRBJ2-4,TRBV5-6,16,NA,TRBD1,TGTGCCAGCAGCTTGGGGGGACAGATAGCCAAAAACATTCAGTACTTC,CASSLGGQIAKNIQYF